A single sample is the source of the 32 T cell receptor beta chains below, sequenced in a study of T cells after somatic rescue of genetic block. Here immunoSEQ multiplex PCR was the method, and the copy in TCRdb shows in-frame clones only, minus some. The sample records about 72,000 clones, under 95% being singletons. The material sequenced was peripheral blood mononuclear cells (PBMCs). These receptors came from a man younger than 40.

The chain couples TRBV30 to TRBJ1-1; a weak D match, TRBD1 (6 bases). The germline V and J ends were trimmed by 5 bases and 3 bases, with 16 bases remaining between them. From germline, CDR1 is GTSNPN and CDR2 SVGIG (reference sequence). The CDR3 consists of 14 residues. The CDR3 nucleotides are TGTGCCTGGGGCCGGACAGTGATGGACACTGAAGCTTTCTTT. Encoded protein: CAWGRTVMDTEAFF.

This clone was seen a single time. The V gene is TRBV28, the J gene TRBJ2-7; D ambiguous. CDR3 length equals 11 residues. Germline CDR1 and CDR2: MDHEN and SYDVKM. V was clipped by 5 bases and J by 4 bases, with 6 bases between them. Written as DNA, the CDR3 is TGTGCCAGCAGTCGATCTTACGAGCAGTACTTC. It specifies CASSRSYEQYF.

CDR3 in DNA: TGTGCCAGCAGTGCCCTCTCCTACGAGCAGTACTTC. Translated: CASSALSYEQYF. The chain recombines TRBV2 with TRBJ2-7, with unresolved D. The germline V and J ends were trimmed by 4 bases and 0 bases, with 4 bases remaining between them. The CDR3 spans 12 residues. Germline V gene lookup returns CDR1 SNHLY and CDR2 FYNNEI.

The genes are TRBV28 and TRBJ1-4; D perhaps matches TRBD1 (6 bases). The CDR3 extends over 15 amino acids. Germline CDR1 reads MDHEN; CDR2 reads SYDVKM. Trimming removed 6 bases from V and 3 bases from J, with 14 bases in between. The chain's CDR3 is CASSHQQGPNEKLFF. DNA for the CDR3: TGTGCCAGCAGCCACCAACAGGGTCCTAATGAAAAACTGTTTTTT. Full variable domain (rest looked up from reference TRBV28 and TRBJ1-4): DVKVTQSSRYLVKRTGEKVFLECVQDMDHENMFWYRQDPGLGLRLIYFSYDVKMKEKGDIPEGYSVSREKKERFSLILESASTNQTSMYLCASSHQQGPNEKLFFGSGTQLSVL.

This clone was detected once. The chain joins TRBV7-8 to TRBJ1-5; perhaps TRBD1 as D (5 bases). The germline CDR1 and CDR2 sequences are SGHVS and FQNEAQ. The V end was cut by 5 bases, the J end by 0 bases, with 17 bases between. This CDR3 spans 17 amino acids. The CDR3 DNA reads as TGTGCCAGCAGCCCCCGGCGGGGACCCTATAGCAATCAGCCCCAGCATTTT. Translation gives CASSPRRGPYSNQPQHF.

This chain links TRBV5-4 with TRBJ2-5; 8 bases line up with TRBD1. CDR3 size: 15 residues. V was clipped by 10 bases and J by 5 bases; unmatched bases: 16. CDR1 is SGHNT, CDR2 YYREEE, per germline (reference sequence). The CDR3 loop reads CAAKDRERLSETQYF. CDR3 coding DNA: TGTGCCGCTAAGGACAGGGAAAGGTTGTCGGAGACCCAGTACTTC.

The chain uses TRBV11-2 and TRBJ2-5; D may be TRBD2 (5 bases). Looked up from germline, CDR1 is SGHAT and CDR2 is FQNNGV. CDR3 size: 15 residues. Trimming pared 7 bases from V and 5 bases from J, leaving 20 bases between. CDR3 coding DNA: TGTGCCAGCACCTCAAACGCGGGTCGCGTTGAGACCCAGTACTTC. It specifies CASTSNAGRVETQYF.

J is TRBJ1-1 and V is TRBV6-1; D is unclear. The CDR3 extends over 12 amino acids. V was clipped by 5 bases and J by 4 bases, with 8 bases between them. Germline CDR1 is MNHNS and CDR2 is SASEGT. The CDR3 protein is CASSRPSTEAFF. In DNA, the CDR3 is TGTGCCAGCAGTCGACCGAGCACTGAAGCTTTCTTT.

The chain uses TRBV28 and TRBJ2-7, with a weak D call TRBD2 (6 bases). The ends were cut back, 5 bases at V and 3 bases at J, with 17 bases in the middle. Germline values: CDR1 MDHEN, CDR2 SYDVKM. The CDR3 consists of 15 residues. This chain's CDR3 is CASSPGDSAFYEQYF. CDR3 DNA sequence: TGTGCCAGCAGTCCCGGGGACTCGGCCTTCTACGAGCAGTACTTC.

The rearrangement links TRBV7-9 to TRBJ2-5, with TRBD2 matching 7 bases. The germline gives CDR1 SEHNR, CDR2 FQNEAQ (reference sequence). V gave up 4 bases and J gave up 5 bases; unmatched junction bases: 13. The length of the CDR3 is 16 residues. The CDR3 bases are TGTGCCAGCAGCTCCCCGCTAGCGGTGGTTGGGGAGACCCAGTACTTC. Residues: CASSSPLAVVGETQYF. The full variable domain, with the rest looked up from reference TRBV7-9 and TRBJ2-5, is DTGVSQNPRHKITKRGQNVTFRCDPISEHNRLYWYRQTLGQGPEFLTYFQNEAQLEKSRLLSDRFSAERPKGSFSTLEIQRTEQGDSAMYLCASSSPLAVVGETQYFGPGTRLLVL.

CDR3 residues: CASSPPQDRGLEQYF. The CDR3 bases are TGTGCCAGCTCACCACCTCAGGACAGGGGGCTCGAGCAGTACTTC. The chain has TRBV18 and TRBJ2-7; 11 bases line up with TRBD1. This CDR3 comprises 15 residues. V was pared by 0 bases and J by 6 bases, with 4 bases of the junction left unmatched. Per germline, CDR1 KGHSH and CDR2 LQKENI.

The chain has TRBV6-4 and TRBJ2-7; D may be TRBD1 (5 bases). Germline CDR1 reads MRHNA; CDR2 reads SNTAGT. Trimming pared 5 bases from V and 5 bases from J, leaving 16 bases between. The CDR3 runs to 14 residues. The CDR3 protein is CASSMLDSLHEQYF. CDR3 DNA: TGTGCCAGCAGTATGTTAGACAGCCTCCACGAGCAGTACTTC.

This clone occurred once. V gene TRBV4-1 combines with J gene TRBJ2-3; D call uncertain. Trimming shortened V by 3 bases and J by 5 bases, and 15 bases separated the two germline ends. This CDR3 contains 15 residues. The V gene's germline CDR1 is MGHRA and CDR2 YSYEKL. CDR3 nucleotides: TGCGCCAGCAGCCATACTAATCCAAGTTTAGATACGCAGTATTTT. Amino acids: CASSHTNPSLDTQYF.

This chain connects TRBV6-4 to TRBJ2-3; 14 positions match TRBD2. The ends lost 5 bases at V and 5 bases at J; junction bases unmatched: 3. Germline V gene data show CDR1 as MRHNA and CDR2 as SNTAGT. This CDR3 is 15 amino acids long. The CDR3 here is CASSSTSGGGDTQYF. Written as DNA, the CDR3 is TGTGCCAGCAGTTCGACTAGCGGGGGGGGAGATACGCAGTATTTT.

The chain joins TRBV5-5 to TRBJ2-3; 9 bases agree with TRBD2. The CDR3 is made up of 16 amino acids. Unmatched junction bases numbered 11, after V lost 4 bases and J lost 5 bases. Germline-derived CDR1 and CDR2 are SGHKS and YYEKEE (reference sequence). In DNA form, the CDR3 reads TGTGCCAGCAGCCCCGAGCGGGAGGTTCCAAAAGATACGCAGTATTTT. It encodes CASSPEREVPKDTQYF.

This rearrangement joins TRBV27 to TRBJ2-2; no clear D gene. Germline CDR1 MNHEY, CDR2 SMNVEV (reference sequence). The germline V and J ends were trimmed by 3 bases and 4 bases, with 6 bases remaining between them. CDR3 size: 13 residues. The CDR3 here is CASSFSITGELFF. CDR3 DNA: TGTGCCAGCAGTTTTTCTATCACCGGGGAGCTGTTTTTT.

The V and J genes are TRBV7-9 and TRBJ2-3, with D maybe TRBD2 (6 bases). The V gene lost 8 bases and the J gene lost 5 bases, with 11 bases spanning the gap. The CDR3 runs to 12 residues. The V gene's germline CDR1 is SEHNR and CDR2 FQNEAQ (reference sequence). CDR3 DNA: TGTGCCAGCTACGCGGGAATAGATACGCAGTATTTT. Translating it yields CASYAGIDTQYF.

This chain uses TRBV19 with TRBJ2-1; no firm D call. Germline CDR1 and CDR2: LNHDA and SQIVND (reference sequence). This CDR3 has 15 amino acids. With 3 bases removed from V and 8 bases from J, the gap between germline ends came to 17 bases. The CDR3 DNA sequence: TGTGCCAGTAGTATGAGGCATGAGGTGGGTCATGAGCAGTTCTTC. Translating it yields CASSMRHEVGHEQFF.

V and J are TRBV5-4 and TRBJ2-2; a weak D match, TRBD2 (5 bases). The length of the CDR3 is 16 residues. CDR1 SGHNT and CDR2 YYREEE come from the germline V gene (reference sequence). V was pared by 4 bases and J by 4 bases, with 17 bases between. The CDR3: CASSPGQRGSTGELFF. The CDR3 region has the DNA TGTGCCAGCAGCCCGGGCCAAAGAGGGTCCACCGGGGAGCTGTTTTTT.

The chain carries TRBV4-1 and TRBJ2-5, with 8 bases fitting TRBD2. The J call may be mistaken, given a closer DNA end match to TRBJ2-7. The CDR3 extends over 15 amino acids. Germline V gives CDR1 MGHRA, CDR2 YSYEKL. CDR3: CASSQPGSGAYEQYF. The CDR3 nucleotides read TGCGCCAGCAGCCAACCTGGTAGCGGGGCCTACGAGCAGTACTTC.

This clone showed up just once. The chain is built from TRBV28 and TRBJ2-7; D is undetermined. The germline V and J ends were trimmed by 2 bases and 6 bases, with 5 bases remaining between them. CDR1 and CDR2 (germline): MDHEN, SYDVKM. The CDR3 consists of 11 residues. CDR3 residues: CASSLTSEQYF. The CDR3 nucleotides are TGTGCCAGCAGTTTAACGTCCGAGCAGTACTTC.

The gene calls are TRBV2 and TRBJ1-3, with 8 nucleotides matching TRBD1. Germline trimming cut 6 bases from V and 0 bases from J; bases unmatched to any gene: 1. Germline values: CDR1 SNHLY, CDR2 FYNNEI. This CDR3 comprises 14 residues. CDR3 DNA sequence: TGTGCCAGCAGCACAGGGGGCTCTGGAAACACCATATATTTT. Translating gives CASSTGGSGNTIYF.

The rearrangement links TRBV27 to TRBJ2-2; weak D call: TRBD2 (6 bases). The germline V gene encodes CDR1 MNHEY and CDR2 SMNVEV (reference sequence). This CDR3 has 15 residues. Trimming removed 3 bases at V and 6 bases at J, with 14 bases between. The CDR3 loop reads CASSFWDSRAGELFF. CDR3 nucleotide sequence: TGTGCCAGCAGTTTTTGGGACTCCCGGGCCGGGGAGCTGTTTTTT.

The V gene is TRBV6-1, the J gene TRBJ1-4; no reliable D call. Germline V lookup: CDR1 MNHNS, CDR2 SASEGT. This CDR3 has 14 residues. Trimming pared 7 bases from V and 3 bases from J, leaving 12 bases between. The CDR3 nucleotides read TGTGCCAGCACCCGGTTTGAGCCTAATGAAAAACTGTTTTTT. This encodes CASTRFEPNEKLFF.

The CDR3 spells CASTPGTSPYEQYF. The CDR3 coding sequence is TGTGCCAGCACCCCCGGGACTAGTCCCTACGAGCAGTACTTC. The chain is built from TRBV6-5 and TRBJ2-7; 8 positions agree with TRBD2. The length of the CDR3 is 14 residues. Trimming cost V 7 bases and J 2 bases; bases outside gene matches: 7. Germline CDR1 MNHEY, CDR2 SVGAGI.

This clone has just one count. CDR3 DNA sequence: TGTGCCATCAGTGCGGGACAGGGGAAGGCTGAAGCTTTCTTT. It encodes CAISAGQGKAEAFF. The chain is built from TRBV10-3 and TRBJ1-1; 10 bases line up with TRBD1. The CDR3 loop spans 14 amino acids. Germline V gene lookup returns CDR1 ENHRY and CDR2 SYGVKD. V trimming: 4 bases; J trimming: 6 bases; junction bases outside the gene matches: 5.

The chain recombines TRBV9 with TRBJ2-1; D unresolved. This CDR3 is built from 18 residues. From germline, CDR1 is SGDLS and CDR2 YYNGEE. Deletions cut 4 bases from V and 2 bases from J, with 22 bases between. The CDR3 nucleotides read TGTGCCAGCAGCATAGGCCCCATGTGGAGCATTACCTACAATGAGCAGTTCTTC. This codes for CASSIGPMWSITYNEQFF.

The gene calls are TRBV5-1 and TRBJ2-7, with 8 bases aligning to TRBD1. CDR3 length equals 14 residues. Germline values: CDR1 SGHRS, CDR2 YFSETQ. V shed 3 bases and J 4 bases; nucleotides not matched to a gene: 6. CDR3 sequence: CASSSGQVLYEQYF. CDR3 nucleotide sequence: TGCGCCAGCAGCTCGGGACAGGTGCTTTACGAGCAGTACTTC.

The chain links TRBV9 to TRBJ2-5, with 9 bases identical to TRBD1. Germline lookup yields CDR1 SGDLS and CDR2 YYNGEE. The V segment lost 4 bases and the J segment 2 bases; nucleotides outside the gene matches: 3. This CDR3 spans 14 amino acids. CDR3 sequence: CASSFGQGQETQYF. CDR3 sequence (DNA): TGTGCCAGCAGCTTCGGACAGGGGCAAGAGACCCAGTACTTC.

This chain joins TRBV7-9 and TRBJ2-5; D not resolved. Germline V gene data show CDR1 as SEHNR and CDR2 as FQNEAQ (reference sequence). The CDR3 is 14 residues long. The germline V and J ends were trimmed by 1 base and 2 bases, with 8 bases remaining between them. CDR3 sequence: CASSLGARQETQYF. CDR3 in DNA: TGTGCCAGCAGCTTAGGGGCTAGACAAGAGACCCAGTACTTC.

This chain uses TRBV2 with TRBJ1-2, with a weak D call TRBD1 (6 bases). The CDR3 is made up of 14 amino acids. V lost 2 bases, J lost 2 bases, and 9 bases lay in between. Germline values: CDR1 SNHLY, CDR2 FYNNEI. CDR3: CASSETGRNYGYTF. CDR3 nucleotide sequence: TGTGCCAGCAGTGAAACAGGGAGGAACTATGGCTACACCTTC.

The J gene is TRBJ2-7, the V gene TRBV29-1; D not certain. This CDR3 contains 12 residues. V lost 3 bases and J 9 bases, leaving 15 bases between the germline ends. Per the germline V gene, CDR1 is SQVTM and CDR2 is ANQGSEA. In nucleotides, the CDR3 is TGCAGCGTTGATTCAGGATATACTGGGCAGTACTTC. As protein: CSVDSGYTGQYF.